The T cell receptor beta chain under discussion was sequenced for a study of Graves' ophthalmopathy and Graves' hyperthyroidism (dated by TCRdb to the late 2010s). Study-level background: Peripheral blood samples were taken at the time of initial diagnosis, before any treatment was given. To explore V-J signatures that distinguish ophthalmopathy from hyperthyroidism, a discovery set of 90 to 100 patients was enrolled, made up of 40 to 45 with ophthalmopathy and fewer than 60 with stable hyperthyroidism. The study used signatures of the TCR beta repertoire to tell Graves' ophthalmopathy apart from Graves' hyperthyroidism and to predict which patients would progress to ophthalmopathy. An independent validation cohort was composed of approximately 19 hyperthyroidism patients and some 16 patients who later progressed from hyperthyroidism to ophthalmopathy. In more than 5 hyperthyroidism patients, the T-cell repertoire of thyroid tissue was compared with the T-cell repertoire of blood. In total, some 140 blood samples were TCR-sequenced: under 45 ophthalmopathy, about 75 hyperthyroidism and about 17 hyperthyroidism-to-ophthalmopathy patients. Following sampling, methimazole starting at 30 mg daily was administered to hyperthyroidism patients, and high-dose intravenous methylprednisolone was administered to ophthalmopathy patients.

Turning to this clonotype: There is no known antigen for this receptor. This could be a read error, since a much larger clone is one nucleotide away.

For repertoire sequencing, TCR beta CDR3 regions were amplified from RNA transcripts. A first-round RT-PCR used HTBI primers with the Qiagen OneStep RT-PCR kit, followed by a second-round multiplex PCR, size selection and purification. Libraries were sequenced paired-end with 100 bp reads on an Illumina HiSeq2000. As for the authors' bioinformatics: SOAPnuke was used to process the reads, throwing out any read that had adapters, had uncalled bases, had a mean Phred below 15, or lacked an exact constant-primer or identifier match. COPE v1.2.5 was used to merge the high-quality paired reads. Unique nucleotide sequences were defined as clonotypes and aligned to IMGT TRB V, D and J references using MiTCR v1.1. Analysis was restricted to V-J combinations with a frequency above 0.0001, which covered roughly 99% of repertoires. A TCR clonal expansion and chaos score per V-J combination was defined as the ratio of F50 clonal expansion to chaos observed in the TCRdist matrix. Features were reduced by Welch's t-statistics and random forest to approximately 12 V-J combinations, which fed a naive Bayes classifier. The similarity between thyroid and blood repertoires was quantified using the Morisita-Horn index. TCRdb cleaned the public reads at Q25 with fastp, built clones with MiXCR and kept in-frame beta chains. Each CDR3 protein appears once, grouped with its most common genes and DNA. The V and J calls here are based on TCRdb, not the publication. This sample comprises about 740,000 distinct CDR3 sequences, approximately 40% of them detected only once. Jointly, the top ten make up 44% of the sample.

The investigation overall reported the following: Most expanded thyroid clonotypes with a frequency above 0.001 also appeared in blood, which suggests that blood repertoires may reflect the immune response in the thyroid. Ophthalmopathy was separated from stable hyperthyroidism by the 13-signature model with around 89% sensitivity and roughly 82% specificity in cross-validation and with 80%/75% in the test set. In validation, the model predicted ophthalmopathy progression with about 71% sensitivity and approximately 78% specificity; 12 predicted patients were CT-confirmed with GO in a median of roughly 6.8 months. Sample size was not statistically predetermined, and group allocation was not concealed from the investigators.

Ophthalmopathy patients had moderately to severely active disease, Clinical Activity Score of at least 3, NOSPECS grade of at least 4, and disease duration under 3 months. Patients with other autoimmune diseases, uncontrolled infections, pregnancy or lactation were excluded from the study. Clinical symptoms, serum thyroxine, TRAb, thyroid ultrasound and orbital computed tomography were used for diagnosis. Using Ficoll-Paque density gradient centrifugation, PBMCs were isolated from about 10 ml of fresh peripheral blood. Total RNA was extracted using Trizol reagent, and RNA quality was checked on an Agilent 2100 Bioanalyzer. The specimen sequenced was peripheral blood. This receptor was obtained from an adult man with Graves' ophthalmopathy.

The base sequence is TGTGCCAGCCGCTTTTCAGGGATAGGTGAAAAACTGTTTTTT. This yields the protein CASRFSGIGEKLFF. The V and J segments used are TRBV11-2 and TRBJ1-4, with a weak D call of TRBD1 (5 bases match). The CDR3 goes from the cysteine to the phenylalanine over 14 residues. Only CDR3 DNA remains: 42 bases, in frame from the first base. CDR1 and CDR2 are read off the germline V gene as SGHAT and FQNNGV.